This T cell receptor (beta chain) came from a study of T cell repertoires in cytomegalovirus infection. Across the study: TCR beta signatures that were public indicated CMV infection and matching HLA type. Study conclusions and caveats: Clonotypes of TCR beta that were HLA-C-restricted and CMV-specific dominated the ex vivo response. Frequencies of public TCR beta families were cumulated, and this identified carriers of CMV plus the relevant HLA.

There are a few counts of this clonotype. The antigen is not known. The CDR3 runs 14 residues. In germline, CDR1 is SQVTM, CDR2 ANQGSEA. The V end lost 6 bases, the J end lost 0 bases, and 12 bases lay between the germline ends. TCRdb reanalysed the reads using MiXCR and keeps one entry per CDR3 protein. Among fewer than 350,000 distinct CDR3 sequences, more than 9% were seen once, and the ten largest hold approximately 4.5%. V is TRBV29-1 and J is TRBJ1-5; D is unclear. Sample: PBMCs. The TCR originated in a human donor in good health (CMV status not recorded). Some clones in this sample may be carry-over from other donors' samples. CDR3 sequence: CSVRLLDSNQPQHF. The CDR3 nucleotides read TGCAGCGTCCGCCTTTTGGATAGCAATCAGCCCCAGCATTTT.